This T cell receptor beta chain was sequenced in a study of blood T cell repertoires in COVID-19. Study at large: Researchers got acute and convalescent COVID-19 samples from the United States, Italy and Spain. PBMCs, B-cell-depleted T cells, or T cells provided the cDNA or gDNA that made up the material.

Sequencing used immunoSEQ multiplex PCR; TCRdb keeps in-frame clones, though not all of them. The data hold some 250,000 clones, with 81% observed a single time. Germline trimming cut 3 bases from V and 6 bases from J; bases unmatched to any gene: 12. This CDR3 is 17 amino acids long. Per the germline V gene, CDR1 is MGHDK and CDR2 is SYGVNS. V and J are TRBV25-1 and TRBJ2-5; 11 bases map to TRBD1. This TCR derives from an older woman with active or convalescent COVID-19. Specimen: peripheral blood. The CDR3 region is CASSDLDQDRGRKTQYF. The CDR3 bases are TGTGCCAGCAGTGACCTCGACCAGGACAGGGGGCGAAAGACCCAGTACTTC.